Below, 17 T cell receptor beta chains from the same sample are listed, as sequenced in a study of cytomegalovirus exposure and HLA in healthy donors. Researchers ran the PCR with 60 Vbeta and 13 Jbeta primers. The method was immunoSEQ multiplex PCR; TCRdb's version includes in-frame clones alone and lacks a portion of them. The sample lists roughly 130,000 clones; around 80% were seen once. The sequenced material came from PBMCs. The receptors shown here come from a middle-aged woman in good health and CMV-seronegative.

This chain connects TRBV19 to TRBJ1-5, with 7 bases lining up with TRBD1. The germline V gene encodes CDR1 LNHDA and CDR2 SQIVND (reference sequence). The J segment lost 1 base and the V segment lost 6 bases, leaving 3 bases of the junction unmatched. CDR3 length: 14 residues. The CDR3 DNA follows: TGTGCCAGTAGCCAGACAGGGAGCAATCAGCCCCAGCATTTT. Its protein product is CASSQTGSNQPQHF.

In this sample, this clone turned up once. This rearrangement joins TRBV14 to TRBJ2-7, with 10 bases lining up with TRBD2. This CDR3 spans 15 amino acids. The V gene's germline CDR1 is SGHDN and CDR2 FVKESK. V was clipped by 3 bases and J by 3 bases; unmatched bases: 5. CDR3 protein: CASSQGTSDYYEQYF. DNA of the CDR3: TGTGCCAGCAGCCAGGGGACTAGCGACTACTACGAGCAGTACTTC. The full variable domain, its missing parts supplied by reference TRBV14 and TRBJ2-7, is EAGVTQFPSHSVIEKGQTVTLRCDPISGHDNLYWYRRVMGKEIKFLLHFVKESKQDESGMPNNRFLAERTGGTYSTLKVQPAELEDSGVYFCASSQGTSDYYEQYFGPGTRLTVT.

The chain links TRBV4-2 to TRBJ1-2; maybe TRBD1 (5 bases). V lost 8 bases, J lost 4 bases, and 11 bases lay in between. The CDR3 sequence is 12 residues long. Germline V gene lookup returns CDR1 LGHNA and CDR2 YNFKEQ. DNA of the CDR3: TGTGCCAGCGCAGGGTCTCTCTATGGCTACACCTTC. As protein: CASAGSLYGYTF.

The CDR3, as DNA: TGTGCCAGCAGCCTAGCGGCCGGGGGGGGCGCTGAAGCTTTCTTT. Translated, it gives CASSLAAGGGAEAFF. The rearrangement links TRBV5-6 to TRBJ1-1, with D possibly TRBD1 on 6 matching bases. Germline lookup yields CDR1 SGHDT and CDR2 YYEEEE. The CDR3 loop spans 15 amino acids. V was trimmed by 4 bases and J by 6 bases, leaving 19 bases between them.

This clone was seen just once. CDR3 in DNA: TGTGCCAGCACCATCTTATCGCGTAGCGAGCAGTACTTC. Its protein product is CASTILSRSEQYF. The V gene is TRBV5-6, the J gene TRBJ2-7; D not resolved. Trimming pared 6 bases from V and 6 bases from J, leaving 16 bases between. CDR1 and CDR2 from the germline V gene are SGHDT and YYEEEE. The CDR3 loop spans 13 amino acids.

The gene calls are TRBV5-4 and TRBJ1-3; no reliable D call. This CDR3 contains 15 residues. Germline CDR1 SGHNT, CDR2 YYREEE (reference sequence). The V end lost 1 base, the J end lost 2 bases, and 10 bases lay between the germline ends. CDR3: CASSLHGAPGNTIYF. The CDR3 coding sequence is TGTGCCAGCAGCTTGCATGGAGCCCCTGGAAACACCATATATTTT. The complete variable domain, with remaining parts taken from reference TRBV5-4 and TRBJ1-3, reads ETGVTQSPTHLIKTRGQQVTLRCSSQSGHNTVSWYQQALGQGPQFIFQYYREEENGRGNFPPRFSGLQFPNYSSELNVNALELDDSALYLCASSLHGAPGNTIYFGEGSWLTVV.

This clone has just one count. The CDR3 spells CASSLRNSPLHF. The CDR3 DNA sequence: TGTGCCAGCAGCCTGAGGAATTCACCCCTCCACTTT. This chain connects TRBV11-3 to TRBJ1-6; no firm D call. Trimming removed 5 bases at V and 7 bases at J, with 6 bases between. CDR1 and CDR2 (germline): SGHNT, YENEEA. The CDR3 runs to 12 residues.

This clone has a single count. The V gene is TRBV29-1, the J gene TRBJ1-5; unclear D gene. From germline, CDR1 is SQVTM and CDR2 ANQGSEA. V lost 4 bases, J lost 2 bases, and 9 bases lay in between. This CDR3 comprises 13 residues. This chain's CDR3 is CSVADNRNQPQHF. The CDR3 region has the DNA TGCAGCGTTGCCGACAACCGCAATCAGCCCCAGCATTTT. The variable domain in full, with the rest retrieved from reference TRBV29-1 and TRBJ1-5, is SAVISQKPSRDICQRGTSLTIQCQVDSQVTMMFWYRQQPGQSLTLIATANQGSEATYESGFVIDKFPISRPNLTFSTLTVSNMSPEDSSIYLCSVADNRNQPQHFGDGTRLSIL.

This chain links TRBV6-5 with TRBJ2-1, with 15 bases that match TRBD2. The CDR3 contains 15 residues. Per the germline V gene, CDR1 is MNHEY and CDR2 is SVGAGI. The V and J ends lost 6 bases and 8 bases, in that order; junction bases with no gene match: 5. The DNA for the CDR3 is TGTGCCAGCAGAAGGACTAGCGGGAGGGGTGATGAGCAGTTCTTC. It translates to CASRRTSGRGDEQFF.

This clone has only a few counts. This chain uses TRBV4-1 with TRBJ2-6, with 11 bases that match TRBD1. The CDR3 is 20 residues long. After removal of 4 bases from V and 2 bases from J, the junction contained 13 bases not matched to a gene. Germline CDR1 is MGHRA and CDR2 is YSYEKL. The CDR3 bases are TGCGCCAGCAGCCGTATCGGGACAGGGGGTGTTTTGGCTGGGGCCAACGTCCTGACTTTC. Translation: CASSRIGTGGVLAGANVLTF.

The chain is built from TRBV7-2 and TRBJ2-7, with TRBD2 identical over 12 bases. The CDR3 is 16 residues long. The germline gives CDR1 SGHTA, CDR2 FQGNSA. Germline trimming cut 4 bases from V and 4 bases from J; bases unmatched to any gene: 8. CDR3 nucleotide sequence: TGTGCCAGCAGCTCACGGACTAGCGGGAACAGATACGAGCAGTACTTC. Translating it yields CASSSRTSGNRYEQYF.

The chain links TRBV4-3 to TRBJ2-3, with TRBD2 identical over 12 bases. The CDR3 loop spans 18 amino acids. Trimming at V came to 0 bases and at J to 0 bases, leaving 4 bases not matched to a gene. Per germline, CDR1 LGHNA and CDR2 YSLEER. CDR3 sequence reads: CASSQDGTSGHSTDTQYF. The CDR3 coding sequence is TGCGCCAGCAGCCAAGACGGGACTAGCGGGCATAGCACAGATACGCAGTATTTT.

The chain uses TRBV19 and TRBJ1-1; D is ambiguous. Germline lookup yields CDR1 LNHDA and CDR2 SQIVND (reference sequence). V dropped 7 bases and J dropped 5 bases, with 11 bases sitting between them. The CDR3 covers 12 residues. The CDR3 DNA sequence: TGTGCCAGTAATGGAAGGAGTACTGAAGCTTTCTTT. It translates to CASNGRSTEAFF.

This chain links TRBV6-5 with TRBJ1-1; 7 bases align to TRBD1. The CDR3 is made up of 14 amino acids. Germline V gene sequence: CDR1 MNHEY, CDR2 SVGAGI. V was pared by 6 bases and J by 3 bases, with 7 bases of the junction left unmatched. The CDR3 DNA sequence: TGTGCCAGCAGGGGCCAGGGGGTGGACACTGAAGCTTTCTTT. Translated: CASRGQGVDTEAFF.

The chain carries TRBV2 and TRBJ1-5; 8 nucleotides line up with TRBD1. V lost 6 bases to trimming and J lost 2 bases; unmatched junction nucleotides: 3. This CDR3 contains 14 residues. Germline V gene lookup returns CDR1 SNHLY and CDR2 FYNNEI. Here the CDR3 DNA reads TGTGCCAGCAGCTCGGGACAGGGCAATCAGCCCCAGCATTTT. Its translation: CASSSGQGNQPQHF.

Worth noting for this clone: The germline gene is not matched at one end of the junction; a read error may be the cause. CDR3 nucleotides: TGTGCCAGCAGTACAGGGCCCGGGGCCAACGGCCTGACTTTC. It specifies CASSTGPGANGLTF. V and J are TRBV6-1 and TRBJ2-6, with D perhaps TRBD1 (6 bases). The length of the CDR3 is 14 residues. Germline assignment: CDR1 MNHNS and CDR2 SASEGT.

V and J are TRBV9 and TRBJ2-3; 7 bases match TRBD1. The trim removed 3 bases at V and 8 bases at J, leaving 12 bases unmatched. From germline, CDR1 is SGDLS and CDR2 YYNGEE. The CDR3 loop spans 15 amino acids. The CDR3 region is CASSAPKGQISTQYF. Here the CDR3 DNA reads TGTGCCAGCAGCGCACCGAAGGGACAGATTTCTACGCAGTATTTT.